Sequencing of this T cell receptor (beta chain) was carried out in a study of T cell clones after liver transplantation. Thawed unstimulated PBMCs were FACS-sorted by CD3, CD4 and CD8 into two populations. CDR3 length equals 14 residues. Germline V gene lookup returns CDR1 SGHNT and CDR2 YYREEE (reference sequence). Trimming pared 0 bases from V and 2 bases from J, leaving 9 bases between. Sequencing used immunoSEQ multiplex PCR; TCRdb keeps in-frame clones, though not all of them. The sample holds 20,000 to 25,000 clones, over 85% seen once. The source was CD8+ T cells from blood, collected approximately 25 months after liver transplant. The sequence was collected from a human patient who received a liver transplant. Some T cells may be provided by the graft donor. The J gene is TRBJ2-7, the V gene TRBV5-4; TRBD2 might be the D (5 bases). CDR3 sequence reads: CASSLAAGTYEQYF. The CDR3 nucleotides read TGTGCCAGCAGCTTGGCGGCGGGCACCTACGAGCAGTACTTC.